The clone carrying this T cell receptor beta chain has a handful of counts. This sample is part of a study of blood T cell repertoires in COVID-19. The overall study: PBMCs, B-cell-depleted T cells, or T cells were the source of the cDNA or gDNA that made up the material.

Cohorts were assigned according to the clinical history that participants reported. Germline CDR1 is SEHNR and CDR2 is FQNEAQ (reference sequence). The V end was cut by 5 bases, the J end by 6 bases, with 14 bases between. The CDR3 length is 14 residues. Libraries were prepared by immunoSEQ multiplex PCR; TCRdb keeps only in-frame clonotypes and omits some of them. The repertoire holds 140,000 or so clones, with about 80% as singletons. Specimen: PBMCs or T cells enriched from blood (not recorded which). This clonotype was obtained from a woman aged 18-29 years who had been exposed to COVID-19. V is TRBV7-9 and J is TRBJ2-1; a possible D gene is TRBD1 (5 bases). The CDR3 nucleotides are TGTGCCAGCAGCCTCGAACGGACACTCAATGAGCAGTTCTTC. As protein: CASSLERTLNEQFF.